A selection of T cell receptor beta chains follows, all from one sample in a study of blood T cell repertoires in COVID-19. The repertoire was sequenced with immunoSEQ multiplex PCR; TCRdb's copy has only in-frame clones and lacks some. The sample lists about 480,000 clones; 85% to 90% were seen once. The sequencing input was peripheral blood. These receptors were taken from a woman aged 50 to 65 with COVID-19, enrolled during active disease. Both conserved end residues are part of each CDR3.

v_gene: TRBV6-5
j_gene: TRBJ2-7
len: 13
CDR3aa: CASSTGLRYEQYF

v_gene: TRBV10-1
j_gene: TRBJ2-3
len: 14
CDR3aa: CASSRTGKTDTQYF

v_gene: TRBV30
j_gene: TRBJ1-6
len: 13
CDR3aa: CAWDGAYNSPLHF

v_gene: TRBV19
j_gene: TRBJ1-2
len: 12
CDR3aa: CASSMSGYGYTF

v_gene: TRBV28
j_gene: TRBJ2-7
len: 15
CDR3aa: CASNPRGTGYKAQYF

v_gene: TRBV6-5
j_gene: TRBJ1-5
len: 13
CDR3aa: CASTVDREGPQHF

v_gene: TRBV30
j_gene: TRBJ1-1
len: 13
CDR3aa: CAWRIIPNTEAFF

v_gene: TRBV30
j_gene: TRBJ1-5
len: 14
CDR3aa: CAWSRAGVNQPQHF

v_gene: TRBV4-1
j_gene: TRBJ1-3
len: 18
CDR3aa: CASSQDRGTGGSGNTIYF

v_gene: TRBV28
j_gene: TRBJ1-3
len: 16
CDR3aa: CASSFMDRVTGNTIYF

v_gene: TRBV27
j_gene: TRBJ1-1
len: 13
CDR3aa: CASSWTGRTEAFF

v_gene: TRBV5-4
j_gene: TRBJ1-2
len: 13
CDR3aa: CASSRDGGYGYTF

v_gene: TRBV13
j_gene: TRBJ1-5
len: 13
CDR3aa: CASSLGRGQPQHF

v_gene: TRBV5-1
j_gene: TRBJ2-7
len: 13
CDR3aa: CASSRQAGLEQYF

v_gene: TRBV5-4
j_gene: TRBJ2-1
len: 17
CDR3aa: CASSLDSGLAGVGEQFF

v_gene: TRBV2
j_gene: TRBJ1-2
len: 14
CDR3aa: CASSTDRGGYGYTF

v_gene: TRBV5-5
j_gene: TRBJ1-1
len: 17
CDR3aa: CASSPKRDAGAGGEAFF

v_gene: TRBV27
j_gene: TRBJ1-1
len: 15
CDR3aa: CASSPRQGAGTEAFF

v_gene: TRBV7-9
j_gene: TRBJ2-7
len: 13
CDR3aa: CASVGDSTYEQYF

v_gene: TRBV19
j_gene: TRBJ1-1
len: 13
CDR3aa: CASSSTGDTEAFF

v_gene: TRBV27
j_gene: TRBJ1-1
len: 15
CDR3aa: CASNAGGGLNTEAFF

v_gene: TRBV4-1
j_gene: TRBJ1-4
len: 16
CDR3aa: CASSLTKLQANEKLFF

v_gene: TRBV20-1
j_gene: TRBJ1-1
len: 18
CDR3aa: CSASRRGGRGEMNTEAFF

v_gene: TRBV12-3/TRBV12-4
j_gene: TRBJ1-2
len: 12
CDR3aa: CASSPGTGSYTF

v_gene: TRBV12-3/TRBV12-4
j_gene: TRBJ2-2
len: 12
CDR3aa: CASSLHTGELFF

v_gene: TRBV30
j_gene: TRBJ2-5
len: 13
CDR3aa: CAWREGGEETQYF

v_gene: TRBV2
j_gene: TRBJ1-5
len: 16
CDR3aa: CASSEPYRAGNQPQHF

v_gene: TRBV2
j_gene: TRBJ2-2
len: 14
CDR3aa: CASRTGRNTGELFF

v_gene: TRBV5-4
j_gene: TRBJ2-5
len: 14
CDR3aa: CASSLPGTGETQYF

v_gene: TRBV6-5
j_gene: TRBJ2-7
len: 15
CDR3aa: CASQIQGPSSYEQYF